The TCR beta chain described here comes from a study of cytomegalovirus exposure and HLA in healthy donors. Study results and limitations: The authors reported that TCR beta sequences could predict HLA-A and HLA-B alleles. These predictions were accurate for most subjects in the first cohort. In vitro data verified three CMV-associated chains as specific for CMV antigens.

This CDR3 comprises 15 residues. Germline assignment: CDR1 LGHNA and CDR2 YNFKEQ. V was clipped by 3 bases and J by 2 bases; unmatched bases: 6. Comments on this clone: Its antigen is unknown.

Vbeta (60) and Jbeta (13) primers were used in the PCR. Profiled with immunoSEQ multiplex PCR; TCRdb holds only in-frame clones, not every one. The profile shows approximately 130,000 clones, around nine tenths of them singletons. Sample: PBMCs. This sequence originates from a woman in her 30s in good health and CMV-seronegative. The rearrangement uses TRBV4-2 and TRBJ1-2; 7 nucleotides line up with TRBD1. The CDR3 coding sequence is TGTGCCAGCAGCCAGGCTACAGGGGAGAACTATGGCTACACCTTC. Translation: CASSQATGENYGYTF.